This TCR beta chain is from a study of T cell changes during pregnancy in multiple sclerosis. The J segment lost 5 bases and the V segment lost 1 base, leaving 6 bases of the junction unmatched. The germline V gene has CDR1 MNHEY and CDR2 SMNVEV (reference sequence). The CDR3 has 15 residues. Assay used: immunoSEQ multiplex PCR; TCRdb lists only in-frame clones, some missing. In the table there are about 80,000 clones, 90% to 95% of which are singletons. The sequenced sample was peripheral blood, obtained before pregnancy. The TCR comes from a female donor with multiple sclerosis, enrolled in a pregnancy study. This sequence joins TRBV27 and TRBJ2-7; 9 bases are a match to TRBD1. The CDR3 bases are TGTGCCAGCAGTTTATTTTTGGGACAGGGCAACGAGCAGTACTTC. As protein: CASSLFLGQGNEQYF.